The 5 T cell receptor beta chains below were found in one sample sequenced in a study of breast tumors, draining lymph nodes, adjacent tissues. TCRdb used MiXCR to reprocess the multiplex PCR reads, holding one entry per CDR3 protein. The repertoire includes around 140,000 distinct CDR3 sequences, around 20% of them detected once, and 2.6% sits in the top ten. Axillary draining lymph nodes of breast cancer patients supplied the node samples. Material for sequencing was axillary lymph node tissue. The receptor set was obtained from a female donor with breast cancer. Some clones in this sample may be carry-over from other donors' samples.

This clonotype was picked up many times. This sequence joins TRBV25-1 and TRBJ2-5, with no clear D. The CDR3 extends over 15 amino acids. V lost 1 base to trimming and J lost 0 bases, with 9 bases between them. The germline V gene has CDR1 MGHDK and CDR2 SYGVNS. The CDR3 bases are TGTGCCAGCAGTGAATTCGGCAGATACCAAGAGACCCAGTACTTC. Its protein product is CASSEFGRYQETQYF.

With respect to this clonotype: A much larger clone is a single base away; this may be a read error. The chain recombines TRBV18 with TRBJ2-1; D may be TRBD1 (5 bases). Germline lookup yields CDR1 KGHSH and CDR2 LQKENI. This CDR3 is 13 amino acids long. CDR3 DNA sequence: TGTGCCAGCTCACCTGACAGTCCTAATGAGCAGCTCTTC. Translating gives CASSPDSPNEQLF.

This clonotype was recorded at least ten times. The V gene is TRBV20-1, the J gene TRBJ2-3, with TRBD2 matching over 10 bases. V shed 3 bases, J shed 3 bases, and the junction held 3 bases outside the gene matches. CDR1 is DFQATT and CDR2 is SNEGSKA in the germline V gene (reference sequence). The CDR3 has 14 amino acids. The CDR3 spells CSASSGRGTDTQYF. The DNA of the CDR3 is TGCAGTGCTAGCAGCGGGAGGGGAACAGATACGCAGTATTTT.

In nucleotides, the CDR3 is TGTGCCAGCTCACCTGCCCAGGGAGTTTATAGCAATCAGCCCCAGCATTTT. It encodes CASSPAQGVYSNQPQHF. The rearrangement joins TRBV18 to TRBJ1-5; tentative D call: TRBD1 (5 bases). CDR1 is KGHSH, CDR2 LQKENI, per germline. With 3 bases removed from V and 0 bases from J, the gap between germline ends came to 15 bases. The CDR3 consists of 17 residues.

This clonotype was observed a few times. One end of the junction fails to match germline, which may point to a read error. The V and J genes are TRBV28 and TRBJ2-7; 7 bases are a match to TRBD1. CDR1 and CDR2 (germline): MDHEN, SYDVKM. The CDR3 spans 14 residues. In DNA form, the CDR3 reads TGTGTCAGCAGTTCCACGGACAGGCTCCACGAGCAGTACTTC. Translation gives CVSSSTDRLHEQYF.